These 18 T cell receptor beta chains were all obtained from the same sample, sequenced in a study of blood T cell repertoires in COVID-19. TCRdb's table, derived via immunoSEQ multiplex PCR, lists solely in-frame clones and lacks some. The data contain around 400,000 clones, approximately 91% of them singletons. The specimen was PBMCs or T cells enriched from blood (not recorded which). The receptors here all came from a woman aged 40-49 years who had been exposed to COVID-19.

The CDR3 sequence is CASSVGATGGAGYTF. In DNA, the CDR3 is TGCGCCAGCAGTGTAGGGGCCACAGGGGGCGCGGGCTACACCTTC. This chain uses TRBV10-2 with TRBJ1-2, with TRBD1 matching 9 bases. CDR1 and CDR2 from the germline V gene are WSHSY and SAAADI. The CDR3 has 15 amino acids. Losses at the gene ends were 4 bases for V and 8 bases for J; bases not matched to a gene: 11.

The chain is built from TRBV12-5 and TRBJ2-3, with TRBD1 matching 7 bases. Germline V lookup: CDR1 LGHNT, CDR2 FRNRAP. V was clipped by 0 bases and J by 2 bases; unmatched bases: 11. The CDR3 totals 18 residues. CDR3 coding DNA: TGTGCTAGTGGTTTGGTACCAATCGACAGGGATCTCACAGATACGCAGTATTTT. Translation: CASGLVPIDRDLTDTQYF.

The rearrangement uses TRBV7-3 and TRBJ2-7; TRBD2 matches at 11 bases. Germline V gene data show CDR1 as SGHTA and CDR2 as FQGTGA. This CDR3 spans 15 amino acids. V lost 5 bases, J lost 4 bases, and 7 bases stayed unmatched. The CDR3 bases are TGTGCCAGCAGCGAGACACTAGCGGGAGTATACGAGCAGTACTTC. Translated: CASSETLAGVYEQYF.

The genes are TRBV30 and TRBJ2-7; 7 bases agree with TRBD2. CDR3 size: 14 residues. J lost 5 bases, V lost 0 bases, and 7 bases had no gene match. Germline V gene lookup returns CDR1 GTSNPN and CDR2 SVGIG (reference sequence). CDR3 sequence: CAWSVASGPHEQYF. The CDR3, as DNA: TGTGCCTGGAGTGTGGCTAGCGGACCCCACGAGCAGTACTTC.

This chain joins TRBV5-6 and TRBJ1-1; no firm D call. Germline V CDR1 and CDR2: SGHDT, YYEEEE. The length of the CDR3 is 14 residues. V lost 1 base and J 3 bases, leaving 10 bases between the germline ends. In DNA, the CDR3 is TGTGCCAGCAGCTTGACGGGGAGGTACACTGAAGCTTTCTTT. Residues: CASSLTGRYTEAFF.

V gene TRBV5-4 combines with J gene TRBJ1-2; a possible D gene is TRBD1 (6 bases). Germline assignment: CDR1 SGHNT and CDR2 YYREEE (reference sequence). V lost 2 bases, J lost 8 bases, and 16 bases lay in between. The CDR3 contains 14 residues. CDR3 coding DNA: TGTGCCAGCAGCTTTTCGGGGGGCGTAGGAGGCTACACCTTC. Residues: CASSFSGGVGGYTF.

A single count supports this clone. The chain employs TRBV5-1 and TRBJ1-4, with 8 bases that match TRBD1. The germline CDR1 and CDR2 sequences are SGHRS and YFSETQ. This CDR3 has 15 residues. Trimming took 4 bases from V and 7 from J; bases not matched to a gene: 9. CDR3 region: CASSSGGQVAEKLFF. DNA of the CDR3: TGCGCCAGCAGCAGTGGGGGACAGGTAGCTGAAAAACTGTTTTTT. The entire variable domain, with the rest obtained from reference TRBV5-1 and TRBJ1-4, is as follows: KAGVTQTPRYLIKTRGQQVTLSCSPISGHRSVSWYQQTPGQGLQFLFEYFSETQRNKGNFPGRFSGRQFSNSRSEMNVSTLELGDSALYLCASSSGGQVAEKLFFGSGTQLSVL.

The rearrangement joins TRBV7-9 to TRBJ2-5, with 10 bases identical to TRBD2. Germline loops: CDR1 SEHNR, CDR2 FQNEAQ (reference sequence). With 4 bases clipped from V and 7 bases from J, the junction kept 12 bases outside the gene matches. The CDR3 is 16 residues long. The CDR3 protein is CASSSSSGGRSGTQYF. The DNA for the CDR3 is TGTGCCAGCAGCTCATCTAGCGGGGGCCGCTCGGGGACCCAGTACTTC.

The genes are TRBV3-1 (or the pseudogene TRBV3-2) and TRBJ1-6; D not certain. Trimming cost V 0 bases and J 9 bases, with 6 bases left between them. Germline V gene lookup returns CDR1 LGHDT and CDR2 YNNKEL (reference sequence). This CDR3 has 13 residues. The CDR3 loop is CASSQDRVSPLHF. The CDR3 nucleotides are TGTGCCAGCAGCCAAGATCGGGTTTCACCCCTCCACTTT.

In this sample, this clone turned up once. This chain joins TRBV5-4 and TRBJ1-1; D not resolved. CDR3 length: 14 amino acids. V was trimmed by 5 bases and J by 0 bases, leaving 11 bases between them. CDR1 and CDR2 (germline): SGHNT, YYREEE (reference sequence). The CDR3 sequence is CASRKQNMNTEAFF. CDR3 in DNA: TGTGCCAGCAGGAAACAGAACATGAACACTGAAGCTTTCTTT.

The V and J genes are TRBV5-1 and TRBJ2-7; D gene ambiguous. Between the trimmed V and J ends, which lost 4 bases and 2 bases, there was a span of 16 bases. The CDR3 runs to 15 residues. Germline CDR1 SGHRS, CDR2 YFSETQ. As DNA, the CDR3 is TGCGCCAGCAGCGTCGAGGCCAGAATTACCTACGAGCAGTACTTC. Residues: CASSVEARITYEQYF.

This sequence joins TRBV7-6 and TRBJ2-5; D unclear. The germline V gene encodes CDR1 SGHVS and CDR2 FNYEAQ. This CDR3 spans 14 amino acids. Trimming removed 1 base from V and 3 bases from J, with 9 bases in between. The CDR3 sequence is CASSLGLAEETQYF. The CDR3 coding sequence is TGTGCCAGCAGCTTAGGATTGGCCGAAGAGACCCAGTACTTC.

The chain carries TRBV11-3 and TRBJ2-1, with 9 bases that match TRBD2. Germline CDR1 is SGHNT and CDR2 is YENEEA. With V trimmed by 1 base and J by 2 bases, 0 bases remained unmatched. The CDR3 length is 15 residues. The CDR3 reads CASSLGTSAYNEQFF. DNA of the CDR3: TGTGCCAGCAGCTTAGGGACTAGCGCCTACAATGAGCAGTTCTTC.

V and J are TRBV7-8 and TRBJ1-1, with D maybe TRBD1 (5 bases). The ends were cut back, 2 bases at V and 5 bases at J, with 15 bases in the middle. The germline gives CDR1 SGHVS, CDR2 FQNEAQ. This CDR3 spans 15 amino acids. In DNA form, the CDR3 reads TGTGCCAGCAGCTTATCCGGGGGGTACGGGACTGAAGCTTTCTTT. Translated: CASSLSGGYGTEAFF.

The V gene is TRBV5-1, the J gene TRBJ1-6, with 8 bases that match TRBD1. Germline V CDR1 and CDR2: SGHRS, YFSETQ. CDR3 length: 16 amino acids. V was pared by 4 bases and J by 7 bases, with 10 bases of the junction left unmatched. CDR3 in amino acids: CASSPLRTGPNSPLHF. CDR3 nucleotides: TGCGCCAGCAGCCCCCTCCGGACAGGGCCCAATTCACCCCTCCACTTT. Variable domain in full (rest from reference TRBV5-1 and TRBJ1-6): KAGVTQTPRYLIKTRGQQVTLSCSPISGHRSVSWYQQTPGQGLQFLFEYFSETQRNKGNFPGRFSGRQFSNSRSEMNVSTLELGDSALYLCASSPLRTGPNSPLHFGNGTRLTVT.

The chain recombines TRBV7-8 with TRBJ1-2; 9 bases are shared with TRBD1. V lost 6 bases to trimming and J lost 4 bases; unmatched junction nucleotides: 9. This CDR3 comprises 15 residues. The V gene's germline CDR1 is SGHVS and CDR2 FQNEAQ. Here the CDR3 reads CASRRDRVGIYGYTF. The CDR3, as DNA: TGTGCCAGCAGGCGGGACAGGGTGGGGATCTATGGCTACACCTTC.

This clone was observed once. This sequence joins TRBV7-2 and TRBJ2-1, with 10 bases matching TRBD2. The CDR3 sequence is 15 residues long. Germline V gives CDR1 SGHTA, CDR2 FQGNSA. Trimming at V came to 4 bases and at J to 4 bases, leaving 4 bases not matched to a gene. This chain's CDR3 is CASSYQAGGYNEQFF. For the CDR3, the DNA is TGTGCCAGCAGCTACCAAGCGGGGGGGTACAATGAGCAGTTCTTC.

The CDR3 bases are TGTGCCAGTAGTCCCGTCGGGGGTACGAACACTGAAGCTTTCTTT. It translates to CASSPVGGTNTEAFF. The gene calls are TRBV19 and TRBJ1-1; D is perhaps TRBD1 (5 bases). CDR1 and CDR2 from the germline V gene are LNHDA and SQIVND (reference sequence). V lost 5 bases and J lost 1, with 14 bases in between. The CDR3 is 15 amino acids.